By proportion, the clone carrying this TCR beta chain is medium-sized. The data derive from a study of T cell changes during pregnancy in multiple sclerosis. This table comes from immunoSEQ multiplex PCR, and its TCRdb copy is limited to in-frame clones, with some not included. Altogether 25,000 to 30,000 clones are present, around 86% being singletons, with the ten largest covering about 0.61%. Germline values: CDR1 SNHLY, CDR2 FYNNEI. This CDR3 region has 11 residues. Trimming removed 5 bases from V and 14 bases from J, with 13 bases in between. Source: CD4+ T cells from peripheral blood mononuclear cells, taken in the first trimester of pregnancy. The clonotype comes from a female donor in good health, enrolled as a control in a pregnancy study. The chain has TRBV2 and TRBJ2-1; perhaps TRBD1 as D (5 bases). Written as DNA, the CDR3 is TGTGCCAGCAGTCGGACGTTAGGGGAGTTCTTC. Protein sequence: CASSRTLGEFF.